This T cell receptor beta chain is from a study of shared clonotypes between healthy human individuals. Study-wide findings and caveats: Among four donors, approximately 5% of naive CD4 clonotypes were found in common.

The CDR3 covers 13 residues. Trimming pared 8 bases from V and 6 bases from J, leaving 14 bases between. Per the germline V gene, CDR1 is MNHEY and CDR2 is SVGAGI. Each subset's genomic DNA was shared equally among a number of immunoSEQ plates. The data were produced by immunoSEQ multiplex PCR, yet TCRdb's version contains in-frame clones alone and is incomplete. The repertoire includes 600,000 to 750,000 clones, roughly 88% of them detected once, and around a third sits in the top ten. Turning to this clone: Its antigen remains unidentified.

The sequenced material came from memory CD8+ T cells from PBMCs. The subset is: CD45RO+ cells pooled with CCR7-negative TemRA cells. The chain has TRBV6-5 and TRBJ2-1; D gene unclear. The clonotype was recovered from a man aged 18 to 35 in good health. Some clones in this sample may be carry-over from other donors' samples. CDR3 sequence: CASWFVVGNEQFF. The DNA for the CDR3 is TGTGCCAGCTGGTTTGTCGTTGGCAATGAGCAGTTCTTC.